This paragraph reports one T cell receptor (beta chain). Its antigen is not known. The data stem from a study of shared clonotypes between healthy human individuals. Study in general: Samples came from two female and three male donors aged 18 to 49.

Sequenced by immunoSEQ multiplex PCR; TCRdb stores in-frame clones only, minus some. The repertoire consists of more than 2,000,000 clones, with around 94% occurring once and the leading ten covering under 0.15%. Study-wide findings and caveats: Rarefaction demonstrated incomplete sorted-subset sequencing despite large depth.

CDR1 is SGHVS, CDR2 FQNEAQ, per germline. This CDR3 has 19 residues. Germline trimming cut 2 bases from V and 2 bases from J; bases unmatched to any gene: 12. All participating donors were Caucasian adults from Nashville, Tennessee. The investigators split CD4+ cells into a CD45RA+ naive subset and a CD45RA-negative memory subset. The TCR sequence derives from a man between 18 and 35 years old in good health. The chain links TRBV7-8 to TRBJ2-5; TRBD2 matches 12 bases. Sequencing input: naive CD4+ T cells sorted from blood. Specified subset: CD45RA+ positively selected. CDR3 sequence (DNA): TGTGCCAGCAGCTTAAAACCCCCATGGACTAGCGGGACACAAGAGACCCAGTACTTC. Amino acid sequence: CASSLKPPWTSGTQETQYF.